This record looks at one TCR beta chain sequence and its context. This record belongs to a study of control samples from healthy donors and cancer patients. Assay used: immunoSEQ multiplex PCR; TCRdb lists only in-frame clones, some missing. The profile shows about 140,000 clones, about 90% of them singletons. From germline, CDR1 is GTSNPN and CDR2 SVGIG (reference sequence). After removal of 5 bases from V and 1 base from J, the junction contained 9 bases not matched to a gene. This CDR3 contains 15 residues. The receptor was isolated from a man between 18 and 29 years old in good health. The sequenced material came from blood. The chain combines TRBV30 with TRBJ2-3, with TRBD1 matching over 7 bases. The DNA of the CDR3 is TGTGCCTGGGACCTTCAGGGGGTCGGCACAGATACGCAGTATTTT. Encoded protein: CAWDLQGVGTDTQYF.